The 3 T cell receptor beta chains given below trace back to one sample, sequenced in a study of molecular identifiers for immune sequencing clone quantification. One entry per CDR3 protein results from TCRdb running MiXCR on the PCR reads. The sample lists over 600,000 distinct CDR3 sequences, just under 20% seen once, with approximately 0.9% in the top ten. Sequenced: naive CD8+ T cells from blood, with Jurkat cell RNA spiked in. Subset denoted: FACS-sorted CD8+CD4-CCR7+CD45RA+ naive T cells. These receptors were obtained from a human donor in good health. Some libraries in this study had Jurkat cell RNA spiked in.

In its sample, this clonotype was seen once. The V and J genes are TRBV6-6 and TRBJ2-3; the D is unclear. Per germline, CDR1 MNHNY and CDR2 SVGAGI (reference sequence). There are 12 residues in the CDR3. V was pared by 8 bases and J by 4 bases, with 10 bases between. The CDR3 DNA is TGTGCCAGCTGTTGCGACCCAGATACGCAGTATTTT. Encoded protein: CASCCDPDTQYF.

There are many counts of this clonotype. The rearrangement uses TRBV4-3 and TRBJ1-5, with 7 nucleotides matching TRBD1. The CDR3 sequence is 14 residues long. Germline CDR1 is LGHNA and CDR2 is YSLEER. Germline trimming cut 4 bases from V and 4 bases from J; bases unmatched to any gene: 4. The CDR3 protein is CASSPGTVNQPQHF. The CDR3 DNA follows: TGCGCCAGCAGCCCGGGGACAGTTAATCAGCCCCAGCATTTT.

A word on this clonotype: Germline is not matched at one junction end, which may reflect a read error. This chain links TRBV4-1 with TRBJ2-1; the D is unclear. The CDR3 has 13 residues. Germline CDR1 reads MGHRA; CDR2 reads YSYEKL. This chain's CDR3 is CASGQGTVSEQFF. The CDR3 bases are TGCGCCAGCGGCCAAGGTACAGTGAGTGAGCAGTTCTTC.